One and the same sample provided the 5 T cell receptor beta chains below, sequenced in a study of neurological immune-mediated disorders. MiXCR, run by TCRdb on the 5' RACE reads, gives a single entry per CDR3 protein. Counted here are some 60,000 distinct CDR3 sequences, 2% to 3% occurring once; the ten biggest clones make up around 3%. Sequenced: PBMCs. The receptors come from a man aged 50 to 60 with multiple sclerosis.

This clonotype has at least ten counts. The chain carries TRBV19 and TRBJ2-6; D unclear. The length of the CDR3 is 12 residues. Germline CDR1 LNHDA, CDR2 SQIVND (reference sequence). The germline V and J ends were trimmed by 7 bases and 2 bases, with 3 bases remaining between them. In DNA form, the CDR3 reads TGTGCCAGTACCCCTGGGGCCAACGTCCTGACTTTC. Its protein product is CASTPGANVLTF.

This clonotype has at least ten counts. This chain joins TRBV20-1 and TRBJ2-3; the D is unclear. The CDR3 contains 13 residues. The V gene lost 0 bases and the J gene lost 3 bases, with 7 bases spanning the gap. Germline CDR1 reads DFQATT; CDR2 reads SNEGSKA (reference sequence). The CDR3 protein is CSARDPETDTQYF. The CDR3 DNA reads TGCAGTGCTAGAGACCCAGAAACAGATACGCAGTATTTT.

This clonotype was counted ten times or more. The V call is TRBV29-1, the J call TRBJ1-5, with 7 bases identical to TRBD1. This CDR3 contains 14 residues. V was pared by 8 bases and J by 1 base, with 8 bases of the junction left unmatched. Germline V gene sequence: CDR1 SQVTM, CDR2 ANQGSEA. CDR3 amino acids: CSTPGTASNQPQHF. The CDR3 region has the DNA TGCAGCACCCCCGGGACAGCAAGCAATCAGCCCCAGCATTTT.

This clonotype was picked up many times. V is TRBV7-2 and J is TRBJ2-7; the D call may be TRBD1 or TRBD2 (5 bases each). There are 13 residues in the CDR3. Germline V CDR1 and CDR2: SGHTA, FQGNSA. V was clipped by 4 bases and J by 3 bases, with 10 bases between them. The CDR3 reads CASSSGRGYEQYF. As DNA, the CDR3 is TGTGCCAGCAGCTCGGGACGGGGCTACGAGCAGTACTTC. The whole variable domain, remainder taken from reference TRBV7-2 and TRBJ2-7, is GAGVSQSPSNKVTEKGKDVELRCDPISGHTALYWYRQSLGQGLEFLIYFQGNSAPDKSGLPSDRFSAERTGGSVSTLTIQRTQQEDSAVYLCASSSGRGYEQYFGPGTRLTVT.

Ten or more counts support this clonotype. The genes are TRBV20-1 and TRBJ2-5; 10 bases match TRBD2. The CDR3 loop spans 18 amino acids. Germline CDR1 and CDR2: DFQATT and SNEGSKA (reference sequence). Unmatched junction bases numbered 10, after V lost 0 bases and J lost 0 bases. Here the CDR3 reads CSARDPSLAGIYQETQYF. As DNA, the CDR3 is TGCAGTGCTAGAGATCCATCACTAGCGGGGATCTACCAAGAGACCCAGTACTTC.